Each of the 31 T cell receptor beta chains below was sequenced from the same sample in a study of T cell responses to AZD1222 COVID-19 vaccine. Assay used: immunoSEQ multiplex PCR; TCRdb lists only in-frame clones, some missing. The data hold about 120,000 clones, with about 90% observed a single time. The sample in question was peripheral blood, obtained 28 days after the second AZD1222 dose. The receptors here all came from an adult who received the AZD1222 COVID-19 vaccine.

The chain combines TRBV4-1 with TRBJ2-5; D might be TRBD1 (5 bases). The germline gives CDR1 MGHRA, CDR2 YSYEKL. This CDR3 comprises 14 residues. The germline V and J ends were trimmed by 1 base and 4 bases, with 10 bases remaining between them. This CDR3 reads CASSQVPGRETQYF. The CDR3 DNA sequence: TGCGCCAGCAGCCAAGTTCCAGGGCGAGAGACCCAGTACTTC.

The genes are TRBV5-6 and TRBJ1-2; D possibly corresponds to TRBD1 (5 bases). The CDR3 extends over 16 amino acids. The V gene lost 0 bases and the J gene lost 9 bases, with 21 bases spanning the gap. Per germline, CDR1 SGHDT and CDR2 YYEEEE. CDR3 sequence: CASSLAGTRDEDRYTF. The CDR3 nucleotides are TGTGCCAGCAGCTTGGCCGGGACGAGGGATGAGGATCGCTACACCTTC.

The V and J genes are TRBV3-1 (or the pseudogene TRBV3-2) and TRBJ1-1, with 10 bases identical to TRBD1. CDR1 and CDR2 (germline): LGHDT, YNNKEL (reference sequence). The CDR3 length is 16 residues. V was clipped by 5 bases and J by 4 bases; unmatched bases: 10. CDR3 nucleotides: TGTGCCAGCAGCGCCCGGGACAGGGGTGGTGTCACTGAAGCTTTCTTT. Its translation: CASSARDRGGVTEAFF.

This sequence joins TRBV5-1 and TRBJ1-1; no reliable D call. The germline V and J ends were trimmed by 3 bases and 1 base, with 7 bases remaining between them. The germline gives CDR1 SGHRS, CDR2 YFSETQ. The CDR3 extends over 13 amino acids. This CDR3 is CASSYTENTEAFF. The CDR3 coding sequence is TGCGCCAGCAGCTACACAGAGAACACTGAAGCTTTCTTT.

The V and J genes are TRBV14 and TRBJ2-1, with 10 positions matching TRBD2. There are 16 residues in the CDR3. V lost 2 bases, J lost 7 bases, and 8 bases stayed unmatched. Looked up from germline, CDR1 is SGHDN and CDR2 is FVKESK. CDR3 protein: CASSQLGLAGVNEQFF. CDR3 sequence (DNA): TGTGCCAGCAGCCAACTAGGGCTAGCGGGAGTGAATGAGCAGTTCTTC.

The CDR3 region is CASSLATANYGYTF. For the CDR3, the DNA is TGTGCCAGCAGCTTGGCGACGGCTAACTATGGCTACACCTTC. This chain uses TRBV5-5 with TRBJ1-2; D gene uncertain. V lost 0 bases to trimming and J lost 0 bases, with 6 bases between them. There are 14 residues in the CDR3. Germline loops: CDR1 SGHKS, CDR2 YYEKEE (reference sequence).

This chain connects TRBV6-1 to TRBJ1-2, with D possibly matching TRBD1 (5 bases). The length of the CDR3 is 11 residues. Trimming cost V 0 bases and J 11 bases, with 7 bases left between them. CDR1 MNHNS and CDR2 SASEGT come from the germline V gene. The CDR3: CASSEAWGYTF. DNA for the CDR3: TGTGCCAGCAGTGAAGCCTGGGGGTACACCTTC.

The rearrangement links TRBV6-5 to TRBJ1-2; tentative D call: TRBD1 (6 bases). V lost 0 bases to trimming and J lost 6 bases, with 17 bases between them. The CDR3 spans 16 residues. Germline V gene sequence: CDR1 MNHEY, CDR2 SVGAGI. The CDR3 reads CASSYSEGWGHDGYTF. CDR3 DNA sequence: TGTGCCAGCAGTTACTCGGAGGGTTGGGGACATGATGGCTACACCTTC.

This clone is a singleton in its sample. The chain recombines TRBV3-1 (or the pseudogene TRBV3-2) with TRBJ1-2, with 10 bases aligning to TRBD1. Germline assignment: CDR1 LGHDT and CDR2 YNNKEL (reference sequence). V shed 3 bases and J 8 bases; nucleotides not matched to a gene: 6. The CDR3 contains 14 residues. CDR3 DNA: TGTGCCAGCAGCCAGGGGACAGGGGAGGGAGGCTACACCTTC. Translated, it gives CASSQGTGEGGYTF.

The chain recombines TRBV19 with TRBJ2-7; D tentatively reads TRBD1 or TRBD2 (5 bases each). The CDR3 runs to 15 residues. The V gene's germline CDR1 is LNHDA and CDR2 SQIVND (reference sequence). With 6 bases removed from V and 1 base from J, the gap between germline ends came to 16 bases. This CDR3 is CASRPGQGASYEQYF. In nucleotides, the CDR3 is TGTGCCAGTAGGCCGGGGCAGGGAGCTTCCTACGAGCAGTACTTC.

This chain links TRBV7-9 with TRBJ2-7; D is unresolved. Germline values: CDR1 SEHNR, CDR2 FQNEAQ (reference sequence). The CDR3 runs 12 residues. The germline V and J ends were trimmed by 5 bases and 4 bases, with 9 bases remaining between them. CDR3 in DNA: TGTGCCAGCAGCGGAATGGATTACGAGCAGTACTTC. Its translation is CASSGMDYEQYF.

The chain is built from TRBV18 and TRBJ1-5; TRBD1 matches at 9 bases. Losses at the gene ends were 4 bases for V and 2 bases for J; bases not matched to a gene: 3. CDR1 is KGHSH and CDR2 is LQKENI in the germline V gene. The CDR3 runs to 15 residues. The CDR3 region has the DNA TGTGCCAGCTCACTACAGGGGGCAGGCAATCAGCCCCAGCATTTT. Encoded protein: CASSLQGAGNQPQHF.

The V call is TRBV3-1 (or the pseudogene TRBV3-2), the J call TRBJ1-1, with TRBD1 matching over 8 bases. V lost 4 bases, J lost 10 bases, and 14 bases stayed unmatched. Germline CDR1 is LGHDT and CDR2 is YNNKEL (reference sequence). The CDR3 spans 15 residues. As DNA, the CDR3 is TGTGCCAGCAGCCTAAGTGCCGGGACAGGCCTTCCAGCTTTCTTT. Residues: CASSLSAGTGLPAFF.

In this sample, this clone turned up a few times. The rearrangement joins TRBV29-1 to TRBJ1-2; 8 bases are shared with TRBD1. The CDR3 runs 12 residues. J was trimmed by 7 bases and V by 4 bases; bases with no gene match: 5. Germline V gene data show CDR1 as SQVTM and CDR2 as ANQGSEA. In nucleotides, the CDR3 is TGCAGCGTTGCCGGACAGGGTGCTGGCTACACCTTC. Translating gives CSVAGQGAGYTF.

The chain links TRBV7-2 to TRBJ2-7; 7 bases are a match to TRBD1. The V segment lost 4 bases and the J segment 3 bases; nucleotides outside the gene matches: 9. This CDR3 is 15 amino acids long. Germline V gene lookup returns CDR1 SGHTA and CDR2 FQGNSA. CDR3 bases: TGTGCCAGCAGCTCCTCCCGCGACAGGGTCTACGAGCAGTACTTC. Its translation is CASSSSRDRVYEQYF.

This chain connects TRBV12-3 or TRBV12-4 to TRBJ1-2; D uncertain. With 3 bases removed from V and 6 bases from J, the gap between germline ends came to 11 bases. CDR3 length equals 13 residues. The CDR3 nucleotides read TGTGCCAGCAGTTTTACGGCGATGAATGGCTACACCTTC. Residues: CASSFTAMNGYTF.

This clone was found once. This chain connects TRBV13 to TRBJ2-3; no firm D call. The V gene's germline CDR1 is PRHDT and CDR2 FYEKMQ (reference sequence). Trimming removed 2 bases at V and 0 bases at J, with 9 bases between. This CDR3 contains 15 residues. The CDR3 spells CASSLSSWSTDTQYF. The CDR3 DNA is TGTGCCAGCAGCTTATCTAGTTGGAGCACAGATACGCAGTATTTT.

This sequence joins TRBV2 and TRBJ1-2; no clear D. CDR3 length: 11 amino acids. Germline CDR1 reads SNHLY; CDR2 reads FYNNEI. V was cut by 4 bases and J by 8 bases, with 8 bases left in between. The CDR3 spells CASSVRAGYTF. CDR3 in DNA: TGTGCCAGCAGTGTTCGGGCAGGCTACACCTTC.

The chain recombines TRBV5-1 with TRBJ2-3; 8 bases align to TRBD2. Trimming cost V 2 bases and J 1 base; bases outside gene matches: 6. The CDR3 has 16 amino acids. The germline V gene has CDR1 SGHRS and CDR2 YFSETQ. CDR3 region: CASSFGSGVGTDTQYF. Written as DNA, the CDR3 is TGCGCCAGCAGCTTTGGTAGCGGGGTGGGCACAGATACGCAGTATTTT. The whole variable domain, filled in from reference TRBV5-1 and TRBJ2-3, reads KAGVTQTPRYLIKTRGQQVTLSCSPISGHRSVSWYQQTPGQGLQFLFEYFSETQRNKGNFPGRFSGRQFSNSRSEMNVSTLELGDSALYLCASSFGSGVGTDTQYFGPGTRLTVL.

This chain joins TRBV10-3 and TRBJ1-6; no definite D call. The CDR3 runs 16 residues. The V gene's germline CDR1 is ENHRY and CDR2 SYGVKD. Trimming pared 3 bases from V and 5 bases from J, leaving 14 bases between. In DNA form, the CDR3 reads TGTGCCATCAGTGAAGGGCAGACCCGGGATAATTCACCCCTCCACTTT. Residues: CAISEGQTRDNSPLHF.

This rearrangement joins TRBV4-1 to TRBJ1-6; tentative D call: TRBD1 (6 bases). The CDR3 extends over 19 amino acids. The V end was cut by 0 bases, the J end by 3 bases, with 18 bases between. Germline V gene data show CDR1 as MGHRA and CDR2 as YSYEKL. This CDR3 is CASSQDRSGGSNYNSPLHF. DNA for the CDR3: TGCGCCAGCAGCCAAGATCGATCGGGGGGCTCCAACTATAATTCACCCCTCCACTTT.

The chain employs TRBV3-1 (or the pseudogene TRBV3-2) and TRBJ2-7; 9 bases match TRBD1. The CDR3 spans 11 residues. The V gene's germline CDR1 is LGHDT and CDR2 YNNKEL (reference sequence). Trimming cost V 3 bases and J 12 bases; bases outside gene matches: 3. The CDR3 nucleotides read TGTGCCAGCAGCCAGGCGGGACAGGGGTACTTC. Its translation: CASSQAGQGYF.

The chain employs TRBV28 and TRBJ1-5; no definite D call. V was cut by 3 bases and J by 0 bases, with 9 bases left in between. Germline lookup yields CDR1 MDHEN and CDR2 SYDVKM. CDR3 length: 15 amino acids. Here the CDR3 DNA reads TGTGCCAGCAGTTTGGGCGGAGTTAGCAATCAGCCCCAGCATTTT. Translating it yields CASSLGGVSNQPQHF.

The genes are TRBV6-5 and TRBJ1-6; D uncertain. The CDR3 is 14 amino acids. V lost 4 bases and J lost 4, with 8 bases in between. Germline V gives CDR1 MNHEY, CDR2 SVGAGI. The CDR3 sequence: CASSSGFYNSPLHF. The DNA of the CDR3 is TGTGCCAGCAGTTCGGGGTTTTATAATTCACCCCTCCACTTT.

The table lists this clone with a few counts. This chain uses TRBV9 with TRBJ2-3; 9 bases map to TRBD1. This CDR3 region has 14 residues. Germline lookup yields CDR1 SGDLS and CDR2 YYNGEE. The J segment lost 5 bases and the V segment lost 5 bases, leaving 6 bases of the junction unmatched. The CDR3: CASSTGQGLDTQYF. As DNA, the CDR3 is TGTGCCAGCAGTACGGGACAGGGCTTAGATACGCAGTATTTT.

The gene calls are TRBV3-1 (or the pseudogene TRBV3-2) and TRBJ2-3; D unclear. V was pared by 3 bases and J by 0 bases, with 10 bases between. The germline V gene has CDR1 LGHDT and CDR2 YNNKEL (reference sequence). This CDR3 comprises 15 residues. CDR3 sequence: CASSQDPVSTDTQYF. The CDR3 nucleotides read TGTGCCAGCAGCCAGGATCCCGTAAGCACAGATACGCAGTATTTT.

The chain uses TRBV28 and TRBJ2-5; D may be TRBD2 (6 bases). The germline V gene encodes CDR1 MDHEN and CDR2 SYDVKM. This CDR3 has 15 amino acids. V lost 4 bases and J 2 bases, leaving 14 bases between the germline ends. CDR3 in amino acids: CASSSRPGLQETQYF. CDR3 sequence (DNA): TGTGCCAGCAGTTCCCGCCCGGGACTTCAAGAGACCCAGTACTTC. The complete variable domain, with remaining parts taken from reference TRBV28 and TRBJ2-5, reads DVKVTQSSRYLVKRTGEKVFLECVQDMDHENMFWYRQDPGLGLRLIYFSYDVKMKEKGDIPEGYSVSREKKERFSLILESASTNQTSMYLCASSSRPGLQETQYFGPGTRLLVL.

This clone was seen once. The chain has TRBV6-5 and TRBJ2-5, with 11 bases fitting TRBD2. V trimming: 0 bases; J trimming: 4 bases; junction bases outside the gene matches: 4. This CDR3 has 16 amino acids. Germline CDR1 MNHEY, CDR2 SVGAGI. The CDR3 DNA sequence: TGTGCCAGCAGTTACTCACTAGCGGGAGTGACAGAGACCCAGTACTTC. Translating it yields CASSYSLAGVTETQYF.

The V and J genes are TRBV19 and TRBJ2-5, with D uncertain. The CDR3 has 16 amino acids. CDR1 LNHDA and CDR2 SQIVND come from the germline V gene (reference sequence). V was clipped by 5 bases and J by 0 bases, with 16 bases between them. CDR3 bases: TGTGCCAGTAGTGAGGCATCAGCTCAAAACCAAGAGACCCAGTACTTC. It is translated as CASSEASAQNQETQYF. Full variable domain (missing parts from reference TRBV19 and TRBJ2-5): DGGITQSPKYLFRKEGQNVTLSCEQNLNHDAMYWYRQDPGQGLRLIYYSQIVNDFQKGDIAEGYSVSREKKESFPLTVTSAQKNPTAFYLCASSEASAQNQETQYFGPGTRLLVL.

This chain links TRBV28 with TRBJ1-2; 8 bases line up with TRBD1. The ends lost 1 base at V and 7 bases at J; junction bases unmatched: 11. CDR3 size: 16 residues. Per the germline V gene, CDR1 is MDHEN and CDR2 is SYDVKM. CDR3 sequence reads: CASSLLGGTGKRGYTF. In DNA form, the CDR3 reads TGTGCCAGCAGTTTATTAGGCGGGACAGGTAAACGTGGCTACACCTTC.

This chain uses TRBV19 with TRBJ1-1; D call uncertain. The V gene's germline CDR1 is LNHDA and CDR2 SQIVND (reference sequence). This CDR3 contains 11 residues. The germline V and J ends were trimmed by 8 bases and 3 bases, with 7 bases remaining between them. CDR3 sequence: CASGLYTEAFF. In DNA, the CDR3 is TGTGCCAGTGGGCTTTACACTGAAGCTTTCTTT.